A selection of T cell receptor beta chains follows, all from one sample in a study of blood T cell repertoires in COVID-19. The data were produced by immunoSEQ multiplex PCR, yet TCRdb's version contains in-frame clones alone and is incomplete. The sample yields around 250,000 clones, around 83% seen once. The sequenced sample consisted of peripheral blood. All receptors derive from an elderly man with acute or convalescent COVID-19. Both conserved end residues are part of each CDR3. The D gene is left open where the match is weak. Size tells how often a clone was seen (once, few, many) or the class of an expanded clone, and some rows leave it out.

DNA | CDR3 | V | size | D | J
TGTGCCAGCAGCTTGACGAGTTTAGCGGAGGGCACTGAAGCTTTCTTT | CASSLTSLAEGTEAFF | TRBV11-1 | NA | NA | TRBJ1-1
TGCGCCAGCAGCCAAGGGGTCGGGACTCGGGGGGCTGAAGCTTTCTTT | CASSQGVGTRGAEAFF | TRBV4-1 | NA | NA | TRBJ1-1
TGCGCCAGCAGCCGAGGATCGGCGGGGTACCAAGAGACCCAGTACTTC | CASSRGSAGYQETQYF | TRBV4-1 | NA | NA | TRBJ2-5
TGTGCCTGGAGTAGGGGACTAGCGGGAGGGCCAGATACGCAGTATTTT | CAWSRGLAGGPDTQYF | TRBV30 | NA | TRBD2 | TRBJ2-3
TGTGCCAGCAGCCAAGGACAGATCACCGGGGAGCTGTTTTTT | CASSQGQITGELFF | TRBV3-1/TRBV3-2 | NA | NA | TRBJ2-2
TGTGCCAGCAGTTCCCTGTGGCAGGGGGCCCATCACGGCTACACCTTC | CASSSLWQGAHHGYTF | TRBV27 | NA | TRBD1 | TRBJ1-2
TGTGCCAGCAGCCTGTTGGCGGGGGGCAACACCATATATTTT | CASSLLAGGNTIYF | TRBV14 | NA | NA | TRBJ1-3
TGTGCCAGCAGGCCGTCGGTCCCATACACTGAAGCTTTCTTT | CASRPSVPYTEAFF | TRBV7-9 | NA | NA | TRBJ1-1
TGTGCCAGCAGTTCCCGGGACAGGGGGCTCGGCGGTGAAGCTTTCTTT | CASSSRDRGLGGEAFF | TRBV27 | NA | TRBD1 | TRBJ1-1
TGTGCCAGCAGCGTAACCGTAACAAGAGGAAACACCATATATTTT | CASSVTVTRGNTIYF | TRBV9 | few | NA | TRBJ1-3
TGTGCCAGTAGTACTGCGTCTAGCGGGAGAAACGAGCAGTACTTC | CASSTASSGRNEQYF | TRBV19 | NA | TRBD2 | TRBJ2-7
TGCGCCAGCAGCGTGGACAGGGCTTCGTATTATTCACCCCTCCACTTT | CASSVDRASYYSPLHF | TRBV5-1 | once | TRBD1 | TRBJ1-6
TGTGCCTGGGATGCCCCGGGACAGGGGGCCGCGAACACCGGGGAGCTGTTTTTT | CAWDAPGQGAANTGELFF | TRBV30 | NA | TRBD1 | TRBJ2-2
TGTGCCAGTAGTTGGGGGAGGCCTCTCGGTGGTGAGACCCAGTACTTC | CASSWGRPLGGETQYF | TRBV19 | NA | NA | TRBJ2-5
TGTGCCAGCAGTGTTTGGGAGACTGAAGCTTTCTTT | CASSVWETEAFF | TRBV2 | NA | NA | TRBJ1-1
TGTGCCAGCAGCCCAAGACAGGGGTTGGCCAAAAACATTCAGTACTTC | CASSPRQGLAKNIQYF | TRBV7-8 | NA | TRBD1 | TRBJ2-4
TGTGCCTGGAGTGTGGACTCCCTGAAGCCTAATGAAAAACTGTTTTTT | CAWSVDSLKPNEKLFF | TRBV30 | few | NA | TRBJ1-4